Each of the 9 T cell receptor beta chains below was sequenced from the same sample in a study of T-cell memory formation after mild COVID-19. TCRdb re-called the 5' RACE reads through MiXCR, storing one row per CDR3 protein. Of about 600,000 distinct CDR3 sequences listed, less than 25% are singletons. The specimen was PBMCs or a T cell subset sorted from them (not recorded which). The receptors come from an adult woman who had mild COVID-19 (a few samples of this study predate the infection). Cell type and time point are not known.

The chain uses TRBV7-3 and TRBJ2-5; 7 bases fit TRBD1. Germline V gene sequence: CDR1 SGHTA, CDR2 FQGTGA. This CDR3 contains 15 residues. V shed 5 bases, J shed 5 bases, and the junction held 11 bases outside the gene matches. In nucleotides, the CDR3 is TGTGCCAGCAGCCTCGCTGGGACAGTGGGGGAGACCCAGTACTTC. It specifies CASSLAGTVGETQYF. The complete variable domain, with remaining parts taken from reference TRBV7-3 and TRBJ2-5, reads GAGVSQTPSNKVTEKGKYVELRCDPISGHTALYWYRQSLGQGPEFLIYFQGTGAADDSGLPNDRFFAVRPEGSVSTLKIQRTERGDSAVYLCASSLAGTVGETQYFGPGTRLLVL.

This sequence joins TRBV12-3 or TRBV12-4 and TRBJ1-1, with 7 bases fitting TRBD1. The CDR3 length is 14 residues. Trimming removed 6 bases from V and 4 bases from J; junction bases left unmatched: 8. The CDR3 bases are TGTGCCAGCAGCCTAGAGGGACAGCTCACTGAAGCTTTCTTT. Its protein product is CASSLEGQLTEAFF.

This chain connects TRBV6-5 to TRBJ1-1, with unresolved D. Germline V CDR1 and CDR2: MNHEY, SVGAGI. The CDR3 is made up of 15 amino acids. Trimming took 0 bases from V and 6 from J, leaving 14 bases between them. The CDR3 loop reads CASSYSPGSNPEAFF. CDR3 nucleotide sequence: TGTGCCAGCAGTTACTCTCCAGGTTCCAACCCTGAAGCTTTCTTT.

The V call is TRBV27, the J call TRBJ1-2; D is ambiguous. Trimming removed 7 bases at V and 0 bases at J, with 21 bases between. Germline assignment: CDR1 MNHEY and CDR2 SMNVEV (reference sequence). The CDR3 is 17 amino acids. CDR3 sequence: CASTMTQFSGANYGYTF. The CDR3 coding sequence is TGTGCCAGCACCATGACGCAGTTTAGTGGAGCTAACTATGGCTACACCTTC.

This clonotype was detected only a few times. The V gene is TRBV27, the J gene TRBJ2-2; 9 positions agree with TRBD1. The V segment lost 2 bases and the J segment 5 bases; nucleotides outside the gene matches: 3. This CDR3 region has 15 residues. Germline V gene data show CDR1 as MNHEY and CDR2 as SMNVEV (reference sequence). CDR3 DNA sequence: TGTGCCAGCAGTTTAGGGACAGGGACGACCGGGGAGCTGTTTTTT. This gives the protein CASSLGTGTTGELFF.

This chain uses TRBV9 with TRBJ2-2; 10 bases match TRBD2. V shed 2 bases and J 4 bases; nucleotides not matched to a gene: 8. This CDR3 is built from 17 residues. Germline V gene lookup returns CDR1 SGDLS and CDR2 YYNGEE. The CDR3: CASSVPSGGAGTGELFF. CDR3 coding DNA: TGTGCCAGCAGCGTGCCCAGCGGGGGGGCTGGCACCGGGGAGCTGTTTTTT.

The chain is built from TRBV18 and TRBJ2-7; D might be TRBD2 (5 bases). CDR3 length: 15 amino acids. The germline CDR1 and CDR2 sequences are KGHSH and LQKENI. V lost 2 bases and J lost 3, with 14 bases in between. This chain's CDR3 is CASSPFPLEGYEQYF. CDR3 nucleotides: TGTGCCAGCTCACCATTCCCTTTAGAGGGCTACGAGCAGTACTTC.

This clonotype was seen more than once but under ten times. The J gene is TRBJ1-1, the V gene TRBV11-3; D is possibly TRBD1 (6 bases). CDR3 length: 14 residues. Looked up from germline, CDR1 is SGHNT and CDR2 is YENEEA. V was pared by 3 bases and J by 6 bases, with 14 bases between. The CDR3 nucleotides are TGTGCCAGCAGCTTCGACAGGAGGGAAGCTGAAGCTTTCTTT. Protein product: CASSFDRREAEAFF.

This sequence joins TRBV5-1 and TRBJ2-3; no definite D call. V gave up 4 bases and J gave up 1 base, with 13 bases separating them. This CDR3 spans 15 amino acids. The V gene's germline CDR1 is SGHRS and CDR2 YFSETQ. The CDR3 spells CASSHSLGGTDTQYF. CDR3 bases: TGCGCCAGCAGCCATAGCCTAGGAGGCACAGATACGCAGTATTTT. Full variable domain (outside the CDR3, taken from reference TRBV5-1 and TRBJ2-3): KAGVTQTPRYLIKTRGQQVTLSCSPISGHRSVSWYQQTPGQGLQFLFEYFSETQRNKGNFPGRFSGRQFSNSRSEMNVSTLELGDSALYLCASSHSLGGTDTQYFGPGTRLTVL.